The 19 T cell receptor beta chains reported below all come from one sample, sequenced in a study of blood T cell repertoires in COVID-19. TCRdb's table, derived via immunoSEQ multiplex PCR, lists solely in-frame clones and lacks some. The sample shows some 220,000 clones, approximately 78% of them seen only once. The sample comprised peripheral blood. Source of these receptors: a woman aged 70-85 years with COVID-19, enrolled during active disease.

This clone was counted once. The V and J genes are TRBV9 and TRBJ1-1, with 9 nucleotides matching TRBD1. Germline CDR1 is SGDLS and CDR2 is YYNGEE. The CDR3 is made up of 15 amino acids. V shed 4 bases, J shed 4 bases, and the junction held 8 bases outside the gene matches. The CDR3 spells CASSPDRGYGTEAFF. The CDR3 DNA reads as TGTGCCAGCAGCCCCGACAGGGGGTATGGCACTGAAGCTTTCTTT.

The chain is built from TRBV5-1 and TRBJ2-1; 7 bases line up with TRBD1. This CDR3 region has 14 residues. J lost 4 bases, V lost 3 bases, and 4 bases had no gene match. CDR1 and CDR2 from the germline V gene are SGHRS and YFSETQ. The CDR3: CASSSGQEYNEQFF. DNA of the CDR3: TGCGCCAGCAGCTCCGGACAGGAGTACAATGAGCAGTTCTTC.

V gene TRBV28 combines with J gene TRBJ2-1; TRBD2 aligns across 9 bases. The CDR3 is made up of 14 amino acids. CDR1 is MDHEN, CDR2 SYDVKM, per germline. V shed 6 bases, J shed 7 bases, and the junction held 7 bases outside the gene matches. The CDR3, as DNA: TGTGCCAGCAGCCCAGGGACTAGCAGGAATGAGCAGTTCTTC. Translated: CASSPGTSRNEQFF.

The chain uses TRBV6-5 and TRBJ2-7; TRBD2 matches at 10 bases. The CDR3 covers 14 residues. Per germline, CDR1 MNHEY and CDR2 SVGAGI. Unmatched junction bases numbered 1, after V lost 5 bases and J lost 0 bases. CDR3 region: CASSPSGSSYEQYF. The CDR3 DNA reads TGTGCCAGCAGTCCTAGCGGGAGCTCCTACGAGCAGTACTTC.

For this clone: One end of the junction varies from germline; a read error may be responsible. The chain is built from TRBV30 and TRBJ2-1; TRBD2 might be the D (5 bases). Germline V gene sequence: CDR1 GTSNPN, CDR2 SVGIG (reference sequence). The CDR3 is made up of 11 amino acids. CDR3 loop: CAGSVYNEQFF. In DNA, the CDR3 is TGTGCCGGGAGCGTCTACAATGAGCAGTTCTTC.

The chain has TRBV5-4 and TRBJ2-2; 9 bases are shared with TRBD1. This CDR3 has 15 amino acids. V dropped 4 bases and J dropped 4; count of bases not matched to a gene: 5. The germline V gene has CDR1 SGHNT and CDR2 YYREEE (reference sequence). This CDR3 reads CASSLTGGSTGELFF. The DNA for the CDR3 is TGTGCCAGCAGCCTAACAGGGGGCAGCACCGGGGAGCTGTTTTTT.

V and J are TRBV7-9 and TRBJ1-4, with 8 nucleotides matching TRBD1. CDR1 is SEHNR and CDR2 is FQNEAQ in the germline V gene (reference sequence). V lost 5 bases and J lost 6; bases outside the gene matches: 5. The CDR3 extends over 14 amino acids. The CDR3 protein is CASSLDRVYEKLFF. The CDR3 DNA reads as TGTGCCAGCAGCCTGGACAGGGTGTATGAAAAACTGTTTTTT.

CDR3: CSVELRRNEQFF. In DNA, the CDR3 is TGCAGCGTTGAACTCAGGAGGAATGAGCAGTTCTTC. The chain recombines TRBV29-1 with TRBJ2-1; perhaps TRBD2 as D (5 bases). The ends were cut back, 2 bases at V and 7 bases at J, with 9 bases in the middle. This CDR3 is built from 12 residues. Germline-derived CDR1 and CDR2 are SQVTM and ANQGSEA.

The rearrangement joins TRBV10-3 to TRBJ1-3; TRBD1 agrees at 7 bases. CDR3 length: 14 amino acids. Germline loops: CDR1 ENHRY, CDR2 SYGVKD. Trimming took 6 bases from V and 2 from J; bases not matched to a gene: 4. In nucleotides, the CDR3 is TGTGCCATCAGGGAAGGGGGCACTGGAAACACCATATATTTT. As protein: CAIREGGTGNTIYF.

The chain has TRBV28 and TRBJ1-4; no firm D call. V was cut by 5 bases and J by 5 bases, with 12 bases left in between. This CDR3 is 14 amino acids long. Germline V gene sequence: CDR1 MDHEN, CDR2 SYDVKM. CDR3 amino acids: CASSPSFGNEKLFF. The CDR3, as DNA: TGTGCCAGCAGTCCCTCCTTCGGGAATGAAAAACTGTTTTTT.

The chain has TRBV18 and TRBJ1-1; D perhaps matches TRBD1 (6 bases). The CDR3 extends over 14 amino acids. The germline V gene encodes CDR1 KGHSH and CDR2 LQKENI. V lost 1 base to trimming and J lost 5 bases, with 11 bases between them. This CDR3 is CASSPLSGETEAFF. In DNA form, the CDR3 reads TGTGCCAGCTCACCACTCTCAGGGGAGACTGAAGCTTTCTTT. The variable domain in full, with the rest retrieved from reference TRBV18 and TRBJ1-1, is NAGVMQNPRHLVRRRGQEARLRCSPMKGHSHVYWYRQLPEEGLKFMVYLQKENIIDESGMPKERFSAEFPKEGPSILRIQQVVRGDSAAYFCASSPLSGETEAFFGQGTRLTVV.

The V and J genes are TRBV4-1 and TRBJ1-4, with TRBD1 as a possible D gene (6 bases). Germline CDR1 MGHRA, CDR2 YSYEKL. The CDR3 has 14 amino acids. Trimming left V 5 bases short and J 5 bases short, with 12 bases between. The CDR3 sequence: CASSLNRANEKLFF. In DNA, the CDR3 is TGCGCCAGCAGCTTAAACAGGGCCAATGAAAAACTGTTTTTT.

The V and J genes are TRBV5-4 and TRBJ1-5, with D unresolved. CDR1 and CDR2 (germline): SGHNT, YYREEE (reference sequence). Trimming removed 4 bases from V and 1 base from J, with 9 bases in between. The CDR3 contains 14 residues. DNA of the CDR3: TGTGCCAGCAGCGCAGGATTGAGCAATCAGCCCCAGCATTTT. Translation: CASSAGLSNQPQHF. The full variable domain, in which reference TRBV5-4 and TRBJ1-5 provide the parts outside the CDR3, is ETGVTQSPTHLIKTRGQQVTLRCSSQSGHNTVSWYQQALGQGPQFIFQYYREEENGRGNFPPRFSGLQFPNYSSELNVNALELDDSALYLCASSAGLSNQPQHFGDGTRLSIL.

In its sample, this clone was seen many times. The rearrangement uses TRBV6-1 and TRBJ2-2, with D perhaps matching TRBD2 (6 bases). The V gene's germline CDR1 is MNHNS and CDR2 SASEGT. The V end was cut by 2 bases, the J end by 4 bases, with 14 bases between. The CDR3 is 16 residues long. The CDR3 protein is CASSERASGSTGELFF. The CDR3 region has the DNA TGTGCCAGCAGTGAAAGGGCCAGCGGGTCCACCGGGGAGCTGTTTTTT.

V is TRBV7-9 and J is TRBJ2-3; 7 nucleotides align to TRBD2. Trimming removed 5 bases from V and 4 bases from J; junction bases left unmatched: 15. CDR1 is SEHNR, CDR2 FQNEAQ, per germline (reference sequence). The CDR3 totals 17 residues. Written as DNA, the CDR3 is TGTGCCAGCAGCCTCGGGTTGCGGGAGTATTGGGCAGATACGCAGTATTTT. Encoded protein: CASSLGLREYWADTQYF.

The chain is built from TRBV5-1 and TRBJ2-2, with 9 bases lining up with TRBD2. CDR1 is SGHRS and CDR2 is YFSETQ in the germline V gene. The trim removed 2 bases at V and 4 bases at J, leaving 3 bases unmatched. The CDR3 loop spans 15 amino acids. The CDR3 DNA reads TGCGCCAGCAGCTTACCTAGCGGGACCACCGGGGAGCTGTTTTTT. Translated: CASSLPSGTTGELFF.

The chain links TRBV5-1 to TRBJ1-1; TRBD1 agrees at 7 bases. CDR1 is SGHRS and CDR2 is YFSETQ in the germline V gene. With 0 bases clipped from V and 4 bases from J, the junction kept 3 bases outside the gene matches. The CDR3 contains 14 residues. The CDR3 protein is CASSLETGITEAFF. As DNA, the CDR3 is TGCGCCAGCAGCTTGGAGACAGGGATCACTGAAGCTTTCTTT.

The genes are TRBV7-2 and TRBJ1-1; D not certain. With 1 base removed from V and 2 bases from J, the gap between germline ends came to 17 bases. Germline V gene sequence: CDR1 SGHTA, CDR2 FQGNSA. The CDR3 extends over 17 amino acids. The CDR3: CASSLVVIGQRNTEAFF. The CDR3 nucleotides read TGTGCCAGCAGCTTAGTCGTAATAGGTCAGCGTAACACTGAAGCTTTCTTT.

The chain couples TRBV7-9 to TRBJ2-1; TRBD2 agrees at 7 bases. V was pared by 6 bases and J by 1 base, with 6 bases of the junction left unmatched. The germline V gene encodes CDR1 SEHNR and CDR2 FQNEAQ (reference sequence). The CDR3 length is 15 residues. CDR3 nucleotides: TGTGCCAGCAGGCTGGGGCGGGGGTCCTACAATGAGCAGTTCTTC. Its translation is CASRLGRGSYNEQFF.